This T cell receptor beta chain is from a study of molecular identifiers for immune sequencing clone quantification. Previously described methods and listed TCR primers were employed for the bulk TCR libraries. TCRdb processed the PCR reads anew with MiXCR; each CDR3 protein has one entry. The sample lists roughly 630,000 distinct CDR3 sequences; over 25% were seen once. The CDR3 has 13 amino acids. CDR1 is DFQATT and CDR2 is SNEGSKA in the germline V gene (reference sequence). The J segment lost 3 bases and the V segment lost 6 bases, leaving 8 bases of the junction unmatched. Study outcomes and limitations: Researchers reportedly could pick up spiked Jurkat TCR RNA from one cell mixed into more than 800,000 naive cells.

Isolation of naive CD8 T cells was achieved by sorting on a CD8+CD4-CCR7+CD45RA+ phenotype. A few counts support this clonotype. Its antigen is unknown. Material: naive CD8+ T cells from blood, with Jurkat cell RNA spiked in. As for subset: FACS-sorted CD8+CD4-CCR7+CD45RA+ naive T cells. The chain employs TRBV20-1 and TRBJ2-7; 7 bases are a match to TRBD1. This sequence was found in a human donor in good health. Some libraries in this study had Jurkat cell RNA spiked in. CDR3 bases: TGCAGTGCGGAAGGGACAGAAAACTACGAGCAGTACTTC. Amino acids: CSAEGTENYEQYF.